One sample yielded the 23 T cell receptor beta chains listed below, sequenced in a study of beta chain features in type 1 diabetes. Investigators reverse transcribed all isolated RNA, so they sequenced expressed TCRB transcripts. Clones were sequenced by immunoSEQ multiplex PCR, and TCRdb holds only the in-frame ones, with some missing. In the table there are around 300,000 clones, around 13% of which are singletons. Input material: central memory CD4+ T cells from blood. Every receptor here comes from a man aged 30 to 45 in good health.

This clone was recorded many times. The CDR3 loop is CAIMKGLAGDDEQFF. The CDR3, as DNA: TGTGCCATCATGAAGGGACTAGCGGGGGATGATGAGCAGTTCTTC. V gene TRBV10-3 combines with J gene TRBJ2-1, with 14 bases lining up with TRBD2. The CDR3 sequence is 15 residues long. In germline, CDR1 is ENHRY, CDR2 SYGVKD. The J segment lost 8 bases and the V segment lost 7 bases, leaving 7 bases of the junction unmatched.

This clone was counted only a few times. The gene calls are TRBV19 and TRBJ2-1; 8 bases are a match to TRBD2. The CDR3 runs to 14 residues. V lost 6 bases, J lost 9 bases, and 10 bases stayed unmatched. Germline CDR1 reads LNHDA; CDR2 reads SQIVND (reference sequence). DNA for the CDR3: TGTGCCAGTAGGAGGGTAGCGGGATTGGGTGAGCAGTTCTTC. This sequence encodes CASRRVAGLGEQFF.

This clone occurred a few times. The chain joins TRBV5-1 to TRBJ2-1, with 8 bases aligning to TRBD1. Germline V lookup: CDR1 SGHRS, CDR2 YFSETQ. Germline trimming cut 5 bases from V and 8 bases from J; bases unmatched to any gene: 12. The CDR3 loop spans 15 amino acids. CDR3 DNA sequence: TGCGCCAGCAGATTAAGTGGACAGGGCCCGGATGAGCAGTTCTTC. This encodes CASRLSGQGPDEQFF.

This sequence joins TRBV14 and TRBJ2-1; D call uncertain. The germline V gene has CDR1 SGHDN and CDR2 FVKESK. The CDR3 is made up of 13 amino acids. V lost 1 base and J lost 4, with 5 bases in between. In DNA form, the CDR3 reads TGTGCCAGCAGCCAAGCGCGATACAATGAGCAGTTCTTC. It yields the protein CASSQARYNEQFF.

The chain employs TRBV25-1 and TRBJ1-1, with TRBD1 matching 8 bases. The CDR3 consists of 14 residues. The J segment lost 5 bases and the V segment lost 6 bases, leaving 8 bases of the junction unmatched. Germline values: CDR1 MGHDK, CDR2 SYGVNS. As DNA, the CDR3 is TGTGCCAGCAGGCCGGCAGGGGGCTTTACTGAAGCTTTCTTT. Protein sequence: CASRPAGGFTEAFF. Drawing the rest from reference TRBV25-1 and TRBJ1-1, the complete variable domain is EADIYQTPRYLVIGTGKKITLECSQTMGHDKMYWYQQDPGMELHLIHYSYGVNSTEKGDLSSESTVSRIRTEHFPLTLESARPSHTSQYLCASRPAGGFTEAFFGQGTRLTVV.

This clone was counted a few times. The chain employs TRBV11-3 and TRBJ2-5, with 10 bases matching TRBD2. Trimming cost V 5 bases and J 4 bases; bases outside gene matches: 4. The CDR3 runs to 14 residues. Germline V gives CDR1 SGHNT, CDR2 YENEEA. CDR3 nucleotides: TGTGCCAGCAGCGAAGCGGGGGGGCGAGAGACCCAGTACTTC. Residues: CASSEAGGRETQYF.

A few counts support this clone. The chain couples TRBV11-2 to TRBJ2-7; 8 nucleotides line up with TRBD2. CDR1 is SGHAT and CDR2 is FQNNGV in the germline V gene. V was clipped by 1 base and J by 5 bases; unmatched bases: 4. The length of the CDR3 is 14 residues. CDR3 in DNA: TGTGCCAGCAGCTTAGGCGGGAGGAACAACGAGCAGTACGTC. This sequence encodes CASSLGGRNNEQYV.

The V call is TRBV10-2, the J call TRBJ2-1, with TRBD2 matching 11 bases. This CDR3 region has 16 residues. Germline CDR1 reads WSHSY; CDR2 reads SAAADI. V trimming: 4 bases; J trimming: 5 bases; junction bases outside the gene matches: 7. In nucleotides, the CDR3 is TGCGCCAGCAGTGGAAGGGTAGCGGGGGGGCACAATGAGCAGTTCTTC. Its protein is CASSGRVAGGHNEQFF.

This clone was counted between two and nine times. The V gene is TRBV18, the J gene TRBJ2-1, with 9 bases matching TRBD2. CDR3 size: 13 residues. CDR1 and CDR2 (germline): KGHSH, LQKENI. The ends lost 4 bases at V and 8 bases at J; junction bases unmatched: 3. CDR3 nucleotide sequence: TGTGCCAGCTCACTAGAGCGGGGGGATGAGCAGTTCTTC. Its translation is CASSLERGDEQFF.

This clone was detected only a few times. The chain combines TRBV6-6 with TRBJ1-2; D may be TRBD1 (5 bases). Germline loops: CDR1 MNHNY, CDR2 SVGAGI (reference sequence). Trimming pared 5 bases from V and 6 bases from J, leaving 10 bases between. CDR3 size: 12 residues. The CDR3 DNA is TGTGCCAGCAGTGGTTCGACAGATGGCTACACCTTC. As protein: CASSGSTDGYTF.

The chain links TRBV7-2 to TRBJ2-7, with 9 bases identical to TRBD2. In germline, CDR1 is SGHTA, CDR2 FQGNSA. V lost 11 bases to trimming and J lost 6 bases; unmatched junction nucleotides: 5. The CDR3 is 11 amino acids. The CDR3 nucleotides are TGTGCCTCCGAAGCGGGAGGCGAGCAGTACGTC. It specifies CASEAGGEQYV.

The genes are TRBV7-8 and TRBJ1-5; D not certain. There are 11 residues in the CDR3. V shed 8 bases and J shed 5 bases, with 7 bases lying between them. Germline assignment: CDR1 SGHVS and CDR2 FQNEAQ. CDR3 DNA: TGTGCCAGCGGGCTTTATCAGCCCCAGCATTTT. The encoded protein is CASGLYQPQHF.

This chain connects TRBV6-4 to TRBJ2-7; 10 bases agree with TRBD2. Trimming at V came to 8 bases and at J to 3 bases, leaving 7 bases not matched to a gene. Germline V CDR1 and CDR2: MRHNA, SNTAGT. This CDR3 spans 14 amino acids. CDR3 in amino acids: CASGTSGILYEQYV. CDR3 DNA: TGTGCCAGCGGTACTAGCGGGATTCTCTACGAGCAGTACGTC.

The chain is built from TRBV10-3 and TRBJ2-1; 9 nucleotides line up with TRBD2. V shed 10 bases, J shed 7 bases, and the junction held 17 bases outside the gene matches. The V gene's germline CDR1 is ENHRY and CDR2 SYGVKD. The CDR3 contains 16 residues. Here the CDR3 DNA reads TGTGCCACCGTGGGCGCGGGAGGGCCCCAGGGGAATGAGCAGTTCTTC. This gives the protein CATVGAGGPQGNEQFF.

This clone turned up a few times. V is TRBV4-2 and J is TRBJ2-5; 7 bases line up with TRBD2. CDR3 size: 17 residues. Germline V gene sequence: CDR1 LGHNA, CDR2 YNFKEQ. Germline trimming cut 0 bases from V and 4 bases from J; bases unmatched to any gene: 11. The CDR3 DNA sequence: TGTGCCAGCAGCCAAGATCCAGTTGCGCGGGAGCTAGAGACCCAGTACTTC. This sequence encodes CASSQDPVARELETQYF.

The chain links TRBV10-3 to TRBJ2-1, with unresolved D. CDR3 length: 12 amino acids. Trimming took 2 bases from V and 7 from J, leaving 6 bases between them. The germline V gene has CDR1 ENHRY and CDR2 SYGVKD. Here the CDR3 reads CAISENRNEQFF. CDR3 DNA sequence: TGTGCCATCAGTGAGAATCGGAATGAGCAGTTCTTC.

The rearrangement links TRBV5-1 to TRBJ2-6, with D hard to call. V lost 4 bases and J lost 4, with 6 bases in between. This CDR3 comprises 13 residues. CDR1 is SGHRS, CDR2 YFSETQ, per germline. CDR3 region: CASSPDGANVLTF. CDR3 DNA sequence: TGCGCCAGCAGCCCCGACGGGGCCAACGTCCTGACTTTC.

V is TRBV6-6 and J is TRBJ2-3; D remains ambiguous. The CDR3 is made up of 14 amino acids. V was cut by 6 bases and J by 6 bases, with 16 bases left in between. Germline lookup yields CDR1 MNHNY and CDR2 SVGAGI (reference sequence). CDR3 sequence reads: CASSPHSNSDTQYF. DNA of the CDR3: TGTGCCAGCAGCCCACACTCGAACTCGGATACGCAGTATTTT.

This clone was seen a few times. The chain joins TRBV9 to TRBJ2-3, with D perhaps assigned TRBD1 or TRBD2 (5 bases each). CDR1 is SGDLS, CDR2 YYNGEE, per germline. V lost 7 bases, J lost 0 bases, and 15 bases lay in between. The length of the CDR3 is 15 residues. CDR3 amino acids: CASALGVPSTDTQYF. The CDR3 nucleotides read TGTGCCAGCGCCCTGGGGGTACCCAGCACAGATACGCAGTATTTT. Complete variable domain (other parts from reference TRBV9 and TRBJ2-3): DSGVTQTPKHLITATGQRVTLRCSPRSGDLSVYWYQQSLDQGLQFLIQYYNGEERAKGNILERFSAQQFPDLHSELNLSSLELGDSALYFCASALGVPSTDTQYFGPGTRLTVL.

V usage is TRBV5-6 and J usage is TRBJ2-2, with TRBD2 identical over 11 bases. The CDR3 consists of 15 residues. Germline V gene data show CDR1 as SGHDT and CDR2 as YYEEEE. Losses at the gene ends were 1 base for V and 7 bases for J; bases not matched to a gene: 3. The CDR3 DNA follows: TGTGCCAGCAGCTTGAGACTAGCGGGGTACGGGGAGCTGTTTTTT. This codes for CASSLRLAGYGELFF.

As DNA, the CDR3 is TGTGCCAGCAGCGTGCGTCAAGACAAGCAAGAGACCCAGTACTTC. As protein: CASSVRQDKQETQYF. The chain joins TRBV9 to TRBJ2-5; D not resolved. V shed 2 bases and J shed 2 bases, with 13 bases lying between them. Germline values: CDR1 SGDLS, CDR2 YYNGEE. The CDR3 consists of 15 residues.

This clone was picked up a small number of times. The J gene is TRBJ1-1, the V gene TRBV29-1; D is perhaps TRBD1 (5 bases). The germline CDR1 and CDR2 sequences are SQVTM and ANQGSEA. CDR3 length equals 11 residues. Trimming took off 8 bases at V and 1 base at J, with 8 bases between the two ends. As DNA, the CDR3 is TGCAGCCCGGGGGAGAACACTGAAGCTTTCTTT. Translating gives CSPGENTEAFF.

Concerning this clone: Lacking the conserved final phenylalanine or tryptophan, this CDR3 likely reflects a read error. No DNA is shown, since the ends of the CDR3 on it are uncertain; the CDR3 is the one TCRdb lists. The chain links TRBV10-2 to TRBJ1-6; the DNA was not compared with TRBD1, the D call given in the table. The CDR3 has 10 residues if both end residues are counted. Germline lookup yields CDR1 WSHSY and CDR2 SAAADI. The CDR3 protein is CANRGGGGDC.